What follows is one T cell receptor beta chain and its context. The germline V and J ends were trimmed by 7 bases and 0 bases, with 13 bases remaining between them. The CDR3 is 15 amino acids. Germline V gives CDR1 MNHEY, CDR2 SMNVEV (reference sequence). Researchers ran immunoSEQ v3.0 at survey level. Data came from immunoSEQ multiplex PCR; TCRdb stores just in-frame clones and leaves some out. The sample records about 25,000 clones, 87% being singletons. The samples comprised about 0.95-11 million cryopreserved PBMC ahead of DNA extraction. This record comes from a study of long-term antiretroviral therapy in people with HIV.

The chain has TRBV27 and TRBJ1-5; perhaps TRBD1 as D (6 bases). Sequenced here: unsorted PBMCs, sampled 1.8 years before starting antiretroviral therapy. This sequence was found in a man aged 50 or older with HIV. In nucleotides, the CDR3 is TGTGCCAGCACCCGGACAGTCAATAGCAATCAGCCCCAGCATTTT. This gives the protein CASTRTVNSNQPQHF.